Each of the 14 T cell receptor beta chains below was sequenced from the same sample in a study of CD8+CD57+ T cells in acquired aplastic anemia (dated by TCRdb to 2016 to 2019). Sequencing used an Illumina HiSeq 2000. Genomic DNA was used as template for profiling of TCR beta VDJ combinations and CDR3 sequences. Clones were called with MiXCR by TCRdb after fastp trimmed the public reads at Q25, and only in-frame beta chains were retained. CDR3 protein duplicates are merged, each entry listing the most common genes and DNA. The sample contains roughly 300,000 distinct CDR3 sequences, 55% to 65% of them found a single time. The ten largest clones represent around 7.6% of the sample. The sequencing input was sorted CD4+, CD8+, or CD8+CD57+ T cells (not recorded which) from PBMCs. All receptors derive from a human donor with severe aplastic anemia or a healthy control (not recorded which).

In its sample, this clonotype was seen a few times. The CDR3 sequence is CAISESSRGGRSYTF. The CDR3 DNA sequence: TGTGCCATCAGTGAGTCCTCACGGGGGGGTCGGAGCTACACCTTC. The rearrangement uses TRBV10-3 and TRBJ1-2; the D gene is possibly TRBD1 (5 bases). This CDR3 is 15 amino acids long. The V and J ends lost 0 bases and 9 bases respectively, with 17 bases between them. Germline lookup yields CDR1 ENHRY and CDR2 SYGVKD.

This clonotype was found many times. The chain uses TRBV15 and TRBJ1-2, with a possible D match to TRBD1 (6 bases). The CDR3 runs to 18 residues. Between the trimmed V and J ends, which lost 3 bases and 2 bases, there was a span of 22 bases. Germline CDR1 and CDR2: LNHNV and YYDKDF (reference sequence). The CDR3 nucleotides read TGTGCCACCAGCAGCCGCGGGACAAATGATTATCACAACTATGGCTACACCTTC. This gives the protein CATSSRGTNDYHNYGYTF. Filled out from reference TRBV15 and TRBJ1-2, the complete variable domain reads DAMVIQNPRYQVTQFGKPVTLSCSQTLNHNVMYWYQQKSSQAPKLLFHYYDKDFNNEADTPDNFQSRRPNTSFCFLDIRSPGLGDTAMYLCATSSRGTNDYHNYGYTFGSGTRLTVV.

This clonotype showed up just a few times. The rearrangement joins TRBV10-3 to TRBJ2-5; tentative D call: TRBD1 (8 bases). The CDR3 is made up of 14 amino acids. V lost 6 bases, J lost 5 bases, and 16 bases lay in between. From germline, CDR1 is ENHRY and CDR2 SYGVKD. The CDR3 region is CAISQTGEGETQYF. The DNA for the CDR3 is TGTGCCATCAGCCAGACAGGGGAGGGGGAGACCCAGTACTTC.

This chain uses TRBV25-1 with TRBJ1-4; D is ambiguous. The length of the CDR3 is 14 residues. Germline lookup yields CDR1 MGHDK and CDR2 SYGVNS. V lost 1 base and J lost 5, with 8 bases in between. The CDR3 region has the DNA TGTGCCAGCAGTGAATTGGACGGGAATGAAAAACTGTTTTTT. Its protein product is CASSELDGNEKLFF. Together with reference TRBV25-1 and TRBJ1-4, the CDR3 gives the full variable domain: EADIYQTPRYLVIGTGKKITLECSQTMGHDKMYWYQQDPGMELHLIHYSYGVNSTEKGDLSSESTVSRIRTEHFPLTLESARPSHTSQYLCASSELDGNEKLFFGSGTQLSVL.

V gene TRBV20-1 combines with J gene TRBJ1-4, with D possibly TRBD1 on 6 matching bases. The CDR3 contains 14 residues. Germline CDR1 DFQATT, CDR2 SNEGSKA (reference sequence). V was cut by 1 base and J by 11 bases, with 17 bases left in between. CDR3 nucleotides: TGCAGTGCTAGAGGTCGGGGGCAGGGAGAGAAACTGTTTTTT. Protein sequence: CSARGRGQGEKLFF.

This clonotype appeared many times. The chain has TRBV5-8 and TRBJ2-1; TRBD1 or TRBD2 may be the D gene (5 bases each). V lost 0 bases to trimming and J lost 3 bases, with 10 bases between them. CDR1 SGHTS and CDR2 YDEGEE come from the germline V gene. This CDR3 spans 15 amino acids. CDR3 residues: CASSLEGDSYNEQFF. Here the CDR3 DNA reads TGTGCCAGCAGCTTGGAGGGAGACAGCTACAATGAGCAGTTCTTC. The full variable domain, its missing parts supplied by reference TRBV5-8 and TRBJ2-1, is EAGVTQSPTHLIKTRGQQATLRCSPISGHTSVYWYQQALGLGLQFLLWYDEGEERNRGNFPPRFSGRQFPNYSSELNVNALELEDSALYLCASSLEGDSYNEQFFGPGTRLTVL.

This clonotype was counted a few times. DNA for the CDR3: TGTGCCAGCAGTGAAGACAGGGCGGGAGCCATATATTTT. Translating gives CASSEDRAGAIYF. The chain has TRBV2 and TRBJ1-3; possible D gene TRBD1, 6 bases. Deletions cut 1 base from V and 11 bases from J, with 12 bases between. The length of the CDR3 is 13 residues. Germline V gives CDR1 SNHLY, CDR2 FYNNEI.

The chain links TRBV5-1 to TRBJ2-1; 12 bases are shared with TRBD2. CDR1 and CDR2 from the germline V gene are SGHRS and YFSETQ. The CDR3 consists of 19 residues. The V and J ends lost 7 bases and 0 bases, in that order; junction bases with no gene match: 14. The CDR3 region is CASVRVSSGRASSYNEQFF. CDR3 nucleotides: TGCGCCAGCGTGCGGGTGTCTAGCGGGAGGGCAAGCTCCTACAATGAGCAGTTCTTC.

The chain couples TRBV9 to TRBJ2-7, with D possibly TRBD2 on 6 matching bases. Per the germline V gene, CDR1 is SGDLS and CDR2 is YYNGEE. This CDR3 is built from 14 residues. Trimming removed 0 bases from V and 1 base from J, with 8 bases in between. As DNA, the CDR3 is TGTGCCAGCAGCGTAGAGGGACTTTCCTACGAGCAGTACTTC. The encoded protein is CASSVEGLSYEQYF. The full variable domain, with the rest looked up from reference TRBV9 and TRBJ2-7, is DSGVTQTPKHLITATGQRVTLRCSPRSGDLSVYWYQQSLDQGLQFLIQYYNGEERAKGNILERFSAQQFPDLHSELNLSSLELGDSALYFCASSVEGLSYEQYFGPGTRLTVT.

The chain recombines TRBV11-3 with TRBJ2-1; TRBD1 or TRBD2 may be the D gene (6 bases each). This CDR3 has 14 residues. Trimming shortened V by 2 bases and J by 5 bases, and 10 bases separated the two germline ends. Per germline, CDR1 SGHNT and CDR2 YENEEA. CDR3 nucleotide sequence: TGTGCCAGCAGCTTAAGGGGGGCGGACAATGAGCAGTTCTTC. It is translated as CASSLRGADNEQFF.

The rearrangement uses TRBV7-3 and TRBJ2-7, with a weak D call TRBD2 (5 bases). The V end was cut by 3 bases, the J end by 10 bases, with 10 bases between. Per germline, CDR1 SGHTA and CDR2 FQGTGA. This CDR3 region has 11 residues. Here the CDR3 reads CASSFYPGQYF. The CDR3 region has the DNA TGTGCCAGCAGCTTCTACCCGGGACAGTACTTC.

This clonotype appeared many times. The chain carries TRBV6-5 and TRBJ1-6, with D unclear. CDR1 and CDR2 from the germline V gene are MNHEY and SVGAGI. The CDR3 is 14 amino acids. The V end was cut by 6 bases, the J end by 6 bases, with 12 bases between. The CDR3 is CASRPDGSNSPLHF. DNA for the CDR3: TGTGCCAGCAGACCGGACGGTAGTAATTCACCCCTCCACTTT.

The CDR3 spells CSARISRSGGELFF. For the CDR3, the DNA is TGCAGTGCTAGAATATCCAGGTCGGGCGGGGAGCTGTTTTTT. The rearrangement uses TRBV20-1 and TRBJ2-2; the D is unclear. Germline values: CDR1 DFQATT, CDR2 SNEGSKA (reference sequence). V was clipped by 2 bases and J by 7 bases, with 14 bases between them. The CDR3 has 14 amino acids.

This clonotype has at least ten counts. This rearrangement joins TRBV4-2 to TRBJ2-3, with no clear D. CDR1 is LGHNA, CDR2 YNFKEQ, per germline. V gave up 6 bases and J gave up 2 bases, with 15 bases separating them. This CDR3 spans 15 amino acids. The CDR3 DNA follows: TGTGCCAGCAGGATTTCTCCTGTCAACACAGATACGCAGTATTTT. Translating gives CASRISPVNTDTQYF.